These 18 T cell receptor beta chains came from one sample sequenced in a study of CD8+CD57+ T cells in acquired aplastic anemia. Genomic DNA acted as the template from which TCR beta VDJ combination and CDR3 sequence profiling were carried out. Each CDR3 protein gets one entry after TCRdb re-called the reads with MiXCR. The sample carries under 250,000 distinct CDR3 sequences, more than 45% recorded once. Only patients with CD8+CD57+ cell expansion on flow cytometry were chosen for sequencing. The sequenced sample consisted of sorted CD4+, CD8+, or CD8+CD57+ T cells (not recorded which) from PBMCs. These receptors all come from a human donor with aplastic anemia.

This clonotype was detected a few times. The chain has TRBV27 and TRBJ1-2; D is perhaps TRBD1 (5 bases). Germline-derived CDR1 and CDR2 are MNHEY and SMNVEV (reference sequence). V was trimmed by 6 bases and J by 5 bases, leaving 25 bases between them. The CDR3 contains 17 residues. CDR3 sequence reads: CASSAITVAGHNYGYTF. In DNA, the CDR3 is TGTGCCAGCAGCGCTATCACCGTGGCAGGGCACAATTATGGCTACACCTTC.

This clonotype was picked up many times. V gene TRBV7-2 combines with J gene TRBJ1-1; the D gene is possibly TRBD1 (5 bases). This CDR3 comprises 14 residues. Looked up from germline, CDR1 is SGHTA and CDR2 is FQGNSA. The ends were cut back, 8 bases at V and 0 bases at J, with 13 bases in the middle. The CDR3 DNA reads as TGTGCCAGCCGTCCCGGGACCCTGAACACTGAAGCTTTCTTT. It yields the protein CASRPGTLNTEAFF.

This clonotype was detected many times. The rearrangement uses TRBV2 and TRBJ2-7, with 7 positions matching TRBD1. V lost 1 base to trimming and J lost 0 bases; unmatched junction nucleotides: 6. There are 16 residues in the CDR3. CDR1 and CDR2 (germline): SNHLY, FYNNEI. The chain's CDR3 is CASSEDPDRPSYEQYF. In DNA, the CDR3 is TGTGCCAGCAGTGAAGATCCGGACAGGCCCTCCTACGAGCAGTACTTC.

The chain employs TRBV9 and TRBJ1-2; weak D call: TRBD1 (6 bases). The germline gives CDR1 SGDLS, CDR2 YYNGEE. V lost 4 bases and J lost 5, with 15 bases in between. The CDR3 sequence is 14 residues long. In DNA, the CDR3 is TGTGCCAGCAGCAGCGAGACAGGACTGTATGGCTACACCTTC. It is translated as CASSSETGLYGYTF.

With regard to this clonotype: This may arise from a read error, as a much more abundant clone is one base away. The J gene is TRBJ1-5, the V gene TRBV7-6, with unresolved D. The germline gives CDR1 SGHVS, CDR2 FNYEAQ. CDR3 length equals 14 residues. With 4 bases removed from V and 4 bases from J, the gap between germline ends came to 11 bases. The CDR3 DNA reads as TGTGCCAGCAGCTCCCAAGGAAGGAATCAGCCCCAGCATTTT. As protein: CASSSQGRNQPQHF.

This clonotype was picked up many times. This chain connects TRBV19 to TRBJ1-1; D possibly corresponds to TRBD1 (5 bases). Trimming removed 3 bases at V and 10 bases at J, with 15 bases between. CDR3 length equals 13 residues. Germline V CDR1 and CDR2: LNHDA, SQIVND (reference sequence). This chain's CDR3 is CASSISRTRGAFF. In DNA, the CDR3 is TGTGCCAGTAGTATTTCCAGGACGAGGGGAGCTTTCTTT. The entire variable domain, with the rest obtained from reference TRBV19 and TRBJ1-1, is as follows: DGGITQSPKYLFRKEGQNVTLSCEQNLNHDAMYWYRQDPGQGLRLIYYSQIVNDFQKGDIAEGYSVSREKKESFPLTVTSAQKNPTAFYLCASSISRTRGAFFGQGTRLTVV.

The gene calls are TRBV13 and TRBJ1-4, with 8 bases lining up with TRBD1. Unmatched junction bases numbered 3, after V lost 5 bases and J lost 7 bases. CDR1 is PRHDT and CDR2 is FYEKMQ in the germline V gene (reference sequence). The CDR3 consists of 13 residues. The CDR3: CASSADRVEKLFF. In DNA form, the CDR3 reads TGTGCCAGCAGCGCGGACAGGGTTGAAAAACTGTTTTTT.

CDR3 DNA sequence: TGCAGCGTTGGTAGGGCTGGAAACACCATATATTTT. Translated: CSVGRAGNTIYF. The chain employs TRBV29-1 and TRBJ1-3; D uncertain. CDR1 and CDR2 from the germline V gene are SQVTM and ANQGSEA. The CDR3 consists of 12 residues. Trimming removed 4 bases from V and 2 bases from J, with 6 bases in between.

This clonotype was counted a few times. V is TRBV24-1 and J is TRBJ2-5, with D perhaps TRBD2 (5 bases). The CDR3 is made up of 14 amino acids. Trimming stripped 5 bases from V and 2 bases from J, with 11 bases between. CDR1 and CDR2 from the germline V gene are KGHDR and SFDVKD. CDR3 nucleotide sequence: TGTGCCACCAGTGGGAGGAGCCAGCAAGAGACCCAGTACTTC. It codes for CATSGRSQQETQYF.

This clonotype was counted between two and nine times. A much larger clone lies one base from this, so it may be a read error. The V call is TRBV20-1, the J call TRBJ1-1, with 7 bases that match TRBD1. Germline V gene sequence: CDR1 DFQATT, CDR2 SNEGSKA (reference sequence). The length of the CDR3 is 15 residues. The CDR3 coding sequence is TGCAGTGCTGGAGATTGGGAGGGGGCGGCCACTGAAGCTTTCTTT. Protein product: CSAGDWEGAATEAFF.

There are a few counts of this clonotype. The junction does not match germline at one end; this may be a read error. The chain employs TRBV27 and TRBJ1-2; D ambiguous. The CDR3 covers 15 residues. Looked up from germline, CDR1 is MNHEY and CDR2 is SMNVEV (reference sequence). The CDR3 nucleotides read TGTGCCAGCAGCTCAAATTCCCCGATTAACTACGGCTACACCTTC. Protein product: CASSSNSPINYGYTF.

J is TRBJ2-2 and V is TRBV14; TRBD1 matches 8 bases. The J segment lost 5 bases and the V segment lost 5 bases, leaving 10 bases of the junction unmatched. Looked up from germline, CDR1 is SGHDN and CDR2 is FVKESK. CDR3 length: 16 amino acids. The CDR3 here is CASSSGQGVGTGELFF. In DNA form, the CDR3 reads TGTGCCAGCAGCAGTGGACAGGGCGTAGGGACCGGGGAGCTGTTTTTT.

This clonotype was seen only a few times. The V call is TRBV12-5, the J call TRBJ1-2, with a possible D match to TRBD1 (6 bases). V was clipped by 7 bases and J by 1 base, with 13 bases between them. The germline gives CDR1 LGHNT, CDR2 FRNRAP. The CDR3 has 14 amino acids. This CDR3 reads CASVQGIFNYGYTF. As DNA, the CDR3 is TGTGCTAGTGTTCAGGGGATATTTAACTATGGCTACACCTTC.

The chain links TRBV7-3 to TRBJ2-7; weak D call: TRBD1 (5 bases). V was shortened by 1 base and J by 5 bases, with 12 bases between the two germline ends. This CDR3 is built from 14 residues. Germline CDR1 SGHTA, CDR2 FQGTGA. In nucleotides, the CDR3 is TGTGCCAGCAGCTTAAAAGGCAGGGCCCACGAGCAGTACGTC. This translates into CASSLKGRAHEQYV.

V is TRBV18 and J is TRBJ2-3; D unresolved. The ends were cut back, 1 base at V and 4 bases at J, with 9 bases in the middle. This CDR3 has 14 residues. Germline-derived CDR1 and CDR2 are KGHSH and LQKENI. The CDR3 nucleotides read TGTGCCAGCTCACCACTCGTCGTGGCAGATACGCAGTATTTT. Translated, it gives CASSPLVVADTQYF. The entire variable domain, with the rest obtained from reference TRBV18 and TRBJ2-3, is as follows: NAGVMQNPRHLVRRRGQEARLRCSPMKGHSHVYWYRQLPEEGLKFMVYLQKENIIDESGMPKERFSAEFPKEGPSILRIQQVVRGDSAAYFCASSPLVVADTQYFGPGTRLTVL.

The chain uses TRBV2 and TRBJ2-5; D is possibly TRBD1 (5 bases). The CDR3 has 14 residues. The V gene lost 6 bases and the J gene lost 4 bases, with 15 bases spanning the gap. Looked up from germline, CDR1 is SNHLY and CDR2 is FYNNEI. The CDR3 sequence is CASRAGFGRETQYF. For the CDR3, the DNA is TGTGCCAGCAGGGCAGGGTTCGGACGAGAGACCCAGTACTTC.

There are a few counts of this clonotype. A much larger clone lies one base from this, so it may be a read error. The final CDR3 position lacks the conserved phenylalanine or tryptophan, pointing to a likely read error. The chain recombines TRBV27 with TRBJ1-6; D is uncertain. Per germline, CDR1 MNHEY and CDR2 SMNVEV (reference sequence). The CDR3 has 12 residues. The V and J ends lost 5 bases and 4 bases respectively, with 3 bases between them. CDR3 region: CASSTYNSPLHL. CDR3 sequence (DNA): TGTGCCAGCAGTACGTATAATTCACCCCTCCACCTT.

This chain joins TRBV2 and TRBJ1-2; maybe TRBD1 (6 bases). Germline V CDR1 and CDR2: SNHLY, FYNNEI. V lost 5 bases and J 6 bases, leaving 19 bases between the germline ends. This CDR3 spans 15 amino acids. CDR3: CASSYTGTPRDGYTF. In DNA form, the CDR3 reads TGTGCCAGCAGTTATACAGGGACACCCCGGGATGGCTACACCTTC. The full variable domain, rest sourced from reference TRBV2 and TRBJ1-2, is EPEVTQTPSHQVTQMGQEVILRCVPISNHLYFYWYRQILGQKVEFLVSFYNNEISEKSEIFDDQFSVERPDGSNFTLKIRSTKLEDSAMYFCASSYTGTPRDGYTFGSGTRLTVV.